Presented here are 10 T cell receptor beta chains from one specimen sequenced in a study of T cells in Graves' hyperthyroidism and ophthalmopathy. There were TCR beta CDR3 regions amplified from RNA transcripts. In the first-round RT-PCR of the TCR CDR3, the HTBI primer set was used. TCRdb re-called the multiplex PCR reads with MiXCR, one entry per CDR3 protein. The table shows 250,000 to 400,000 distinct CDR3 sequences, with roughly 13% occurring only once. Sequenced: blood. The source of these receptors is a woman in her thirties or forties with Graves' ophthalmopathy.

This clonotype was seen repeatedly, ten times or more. The CDR3 DNA reads as TGTGCCAGCAGCTTGTTTACGGGGATGAACACTGAAGCTTTCTTT. Translating it yields CASSLFTGMNTEAFF. The V and J genes are TRBV5-5 and TRBJ1-1, with D unclear. Trimming left V 1 base short and J 0 bases short, with 10 bases between. The CDR3 loop spans 15 amino acids. Per the germline V gene, CDR1 is SGHKS and CDR2 is YYEKEE (reference sequence).

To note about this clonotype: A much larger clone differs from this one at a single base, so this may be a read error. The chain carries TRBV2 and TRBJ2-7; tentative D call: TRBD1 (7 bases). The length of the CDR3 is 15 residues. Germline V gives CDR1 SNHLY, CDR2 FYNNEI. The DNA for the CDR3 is TGTACCAGCAAACTCTCAGGGGGGCCCACCTACGAGCAGTACTTC. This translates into CTSKLSGGPTYEQYF.

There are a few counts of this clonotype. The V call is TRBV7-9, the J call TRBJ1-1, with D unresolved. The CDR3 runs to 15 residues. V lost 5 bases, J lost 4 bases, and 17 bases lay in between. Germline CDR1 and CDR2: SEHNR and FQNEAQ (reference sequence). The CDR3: CASSPRTVLGTEAFF. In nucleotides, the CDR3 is TGTGCCAGCAGCCCTCGGACGGTCTTGGGCACTGAAGCTTTCTTT.

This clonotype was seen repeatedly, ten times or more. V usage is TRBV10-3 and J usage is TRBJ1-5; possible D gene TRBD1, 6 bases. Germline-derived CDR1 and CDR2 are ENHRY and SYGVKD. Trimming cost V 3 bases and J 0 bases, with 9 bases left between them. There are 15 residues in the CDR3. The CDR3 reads CAISDRGHSNQPQHF. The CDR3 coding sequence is TGTGCCATCAGTGATCGGGGGCATAGCAATCAGCCCCAGCATTTT.

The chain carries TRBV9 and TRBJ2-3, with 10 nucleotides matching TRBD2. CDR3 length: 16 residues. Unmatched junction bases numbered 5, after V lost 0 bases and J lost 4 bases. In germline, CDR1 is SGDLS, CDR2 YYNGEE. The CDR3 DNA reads TGTGCCAGCAGCGTAGAGGCTAGCGGGAGATCAGATACGCAGTATTTT. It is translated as CASSVEASGRSDTQYF. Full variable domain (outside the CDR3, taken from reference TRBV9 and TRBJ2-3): DSGVTQTPKHLITATGQRVTLRCSPRSGDLSVYWYQQSLDQGLQFLIQYYNGEERAKGNILERFSAQQFPDLHSELNLSSLELGDSALYFCASSVEASGRSDTQYFGPGTRLTVL.

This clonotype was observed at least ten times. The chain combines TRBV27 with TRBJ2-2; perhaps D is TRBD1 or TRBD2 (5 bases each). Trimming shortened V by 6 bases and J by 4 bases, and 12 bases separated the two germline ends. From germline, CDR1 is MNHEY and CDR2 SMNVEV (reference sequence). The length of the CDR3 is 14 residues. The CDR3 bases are TGTGCCAGCAGCTCCGCTGGGGGCACCGGGGAGCTGTTTTTT. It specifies CASSSAGGTGELFF.

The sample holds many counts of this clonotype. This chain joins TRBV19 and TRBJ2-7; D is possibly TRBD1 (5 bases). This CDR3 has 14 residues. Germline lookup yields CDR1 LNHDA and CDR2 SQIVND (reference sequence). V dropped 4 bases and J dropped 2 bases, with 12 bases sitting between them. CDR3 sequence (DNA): TGTGCCAGTAGTACGCGGACAAGAACCTACGAGCAGTACTTC. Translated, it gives CASSTRTRTYEQYF.

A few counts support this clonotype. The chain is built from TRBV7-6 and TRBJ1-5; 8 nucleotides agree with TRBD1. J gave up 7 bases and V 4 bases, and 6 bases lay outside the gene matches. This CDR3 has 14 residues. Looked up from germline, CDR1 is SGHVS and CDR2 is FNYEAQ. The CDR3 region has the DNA TGTGCCAGCAGCTCGCACAGACAGGGGCAGCCCCAGCATTTT. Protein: CASSSHRQGQPQHF.

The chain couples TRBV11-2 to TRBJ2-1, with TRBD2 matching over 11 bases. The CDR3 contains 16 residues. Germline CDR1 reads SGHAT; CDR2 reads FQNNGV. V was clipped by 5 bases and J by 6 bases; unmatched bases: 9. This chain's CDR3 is CASSPLGSGGGNEQFF. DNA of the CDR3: TGTGCCAGCAGCCCCCTAGGTAGCGGGGGGGGCAATGAGCAGTTCTTC. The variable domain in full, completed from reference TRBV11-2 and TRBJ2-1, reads EAGVAQSPRYKIIEKRQSVAFWCNPISGHATLYWYQQILGQGPKLLIQFQNNGVVDDSQLPKDRFSAERLKGVDSTLKIQPAKLEDSAVYLCASSPLGSGGGNEQFFGPGTRLTVL.

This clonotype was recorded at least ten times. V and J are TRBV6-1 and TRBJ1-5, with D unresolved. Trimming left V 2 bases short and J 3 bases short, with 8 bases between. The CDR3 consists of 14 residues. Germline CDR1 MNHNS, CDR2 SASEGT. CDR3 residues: CASSEWRDNQPQHF. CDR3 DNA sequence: TGTGCCAGCAGTGAATGGCGCGACAATCAGCCCCAGCATTTT.